This T cell receptor beta chain was captured by sequencing in a study of regulatory T cells in long-lasting Graves disease. Library construction for TCR beta used iRepertoire HTBI primers and Arm-PCR of CDR3 regions. From the multiplex PCR reads, TCRdb called clonotypes with MiXCR, one entry per CDR3 protein. This table holds some 420,000 distinct CDR3 sequences, approximately 23% found once. This clonotype has a handful of counts. Trimming pared 4 bases from V and 0 bases from J, leaving 7 bases between. The germline V gene encodes CDR1 GTSNPN and CDR2 SVGIG (reference sequence). This CDR3 is built from 14 residues. Time point in this sample: persistent/refractory GD, antithyroid drugs over 5 years with positive TRAb. The authors made the TCR library using RNA they extracted from PBMCs. American Thyroid Association guidelines defined Graves' disease diagnosis.

The TCR was taken from a female donor with Graves disease. This chain connects TRBV30 to TRBJ2-6; D gene unclear. The sample in question was peripheral blood mononuclear cells (PBMCs), obtained when the disease was refractory, from a patient treated with antithyroid drugs. CDR3 residues: CAWTGVSGANVLTF. CDR3 nucleotides: TGTGCCTGGACTGGCGTCTCTGGGGCCAACGTCCTGACTTTC.